This TCR beta chain derives from a study of blood T cell repertoires in COVID-19. The protocol was immunoSEQ multiplex PCR, while the TCRdb copy is restricted to in-frame clones and leaves out a portion. The sample includes about 240,000 clones, roughly 87% of them seen just once. The CDR3 is made up of 16 amino acids. Between the trimmed V and J ends, which lost 6 bases and 2 bases, there was a span of 17 bases. The germline V gene has CDR1 KGHSH and CDR2 LQKENI. J is TRBJ1-5 and V is TRBV18, with D possibly TRBD1 on 5 matching bases. The clonotype originates from a man in his 60s who had recovered from COVID-19. The sample was peripheral blood. The CDR3 loop reads CASSPGGFGGNQPQHF. CDR3 sequence (DNA): TGTGCCAGCTCTCCGGGGGGATTTGGTGGCAATCAGCCCCAGCATTTT.